This T cell receptor beta chain is from a study of blood T cell repertoires in COVID-19. Turning to the study itself: The origin of the acute and convalescent COVID-19 samples was the United States, Italy and Spain.

Germline V gene data show CDR1 as SGHDT and CDR2 as YYEEEE. V dropped 3 bases and J dropped 8 bases, with 13 bases sitting between them. The CDR3 has 13 amino acids. Authors' data handling: Amplification from reference gene primers served as the basis for estimated nucleated cell counts. The repertoire was sequenced with immunoSEQ multiplex PCR; TCRdb's copy has only in-frame clones and lacks some. V and J calls and clone size are those listed in that table; D and trimming were worked out from the DNA. The profile shows about 200,000 clones, 65% to 90% of them singletons. The chain employs TRBV5-6 and TRBJ2-3; D is possibly TRBD1 (6 bases). This clonotype was sampled from a human donor in a cohort sampled during active COVID-19. Specimen: peripheral blood. In nucleotides, the CDR3 is TGTGCCAGCAGCTACCTGACCAGGGGTACGCAGTATTTT. Amino acid sequence: CASSYLTRGTQYF.